These 14 T cell receptor beta chains were sequenced from one sample in a study of blood T cell repertoires in COVID-19. Produced via immunoSEQ multiplex PCR; TCRdb's table is partial and in-frame only. The table includes hundreds of thousands of clones, roughly 86% detected once. The sample consisted of peripheral blood. These receptors were taken from a woman younger than 45 with COVID-19, enrolled during active disease.

The J gene is TRBJ2-2, the V gene TRBV5-4; D is uncertain. The CDR3 consists of 14 residues. Germline values: CDR1 SGHNT, CDR2 YYREEE (reference sequence). The germline V and J ends were trimmed by 2 bases and 1 base, with 6 bases remaining between them. Written as DNA, the CDR3 is TGTGCCAGCAGCTTCGAGAGGAACACCGGGGAGCTGTTTTTT. Its translation is CASSFERNTGELFF.

The chain is built from TRBV30 and TRBJ2-7; 7 bases align to TRBD1. CDR1 is GTSNPN and CDR2 is SVGIG in the germline V gene (reference sequence). The CDR3 is 12 amino acids. The junction had 5 bases not matched to a gene; V was cut back by 5 bases and J by 4 bases. Here the CDR3 reads CAWGDSSYEQYF. The CDR3 DNA is TGTGCCTGGGGGGACAGTTCTTACGAGCAGTACTTC.

The V call is TRBV19, the J call TRBJ1-2, with 7 bases fitting TRBD1. Germline loops: CDR1 LNHDA, CDR2 SQIVND (reference sequence). There are 14 residues in the CDR3. V shed 8 bases and J 4 bases; nucleotides not matched to a gene: 10. The CDR3 loop reads CASVPTWDSYGYTF. CDR3 bases: TGTGCCAGTGTCCCTACCTGGGACAGCTATGGCTACACCTTC.

This chain connects TRBV21-1 to TRBJ2-1; TRBD1, as called in the table, went unchecked against the DNA. TRBV21-1 is a listed pseudogene. The CDR3 length is 15 residues. The CDR3, as DNA: TGTGCCAGCAGCTCCCCGACAGGGATCCACAATGAGCAGTTCTTC. Amino acid sequence: CASSSPTGIHNEQFF.

Concerning this clone: The same CDR3 can be traced to other DNA sequences in this sample. V usage is TRBV9 and J usage is TRBJ2-7; TRBD2 matches 10 bases. The V gene end was trimmed by 5 bases and the J gene end by 2 bases; junction bases not matched to a gene: 4. Looked up from germline, CDR1 is SGDLS and CDR2 is YYNGEE. The CDR3 loop spans 14 amino acids. As DNA, the CDR3 is TGTGCCAGCAGTGCCGGACTAGCGGCCTACGAGCAGTACTTC. It translates to CASSAGLAAYEQYF.

The chain has TRBV5-4 and TRBJ2-7, with 8 bases identical to TRBD1. There are 12 residues in the CDR3. Germline CDR1 and CDR2: SGHNT and YYREEE (reference sequence). The junction had 2 bases not matched to a gene; V was cut back by 3 bases and J by 6 bases. The CDR3 here is CASSWDRTEQYF. DNA of the CDR3: TGTGCCAGCAGCTGGGACAGGACCGAGCAGTACTTC.

The chain is built from TRBV12-3 or TRBV12-4 and TRBJ1-1; D unresolved. The V and J ends lost 7 bases and 5 bases respectively, with 14 bases between them. The CDR3 contains 13 residues. CDR3 in amino acids: CASTLQAQTEAFF. The CDR3 DNA reads as TGTGCCAGCACCCTACAAGCGCAGACTGAAGCTTTCTTT.

Here the CDR3 reads CASSLRPNYGYTF. The CDR3 nucleotides read TGCGCCAGCAGCTTGCGTCCTAACTATGGCTACACCTTC. The chain uses TRBV5-1 and TRBJ1-2; no clear D gene. V was trimmed by 1 base and J by 0 bases, leaving 4 bases between them. Germline V lookup: CDR1 SGHRS, CDR2 YFSETQ. CDR3 length equals 13 residues. Drawing the rest from reference TRBV5-1 and TRBJ1-2, the complete variable domain is KAGVTQTPRYLIKTRGQQVTLSCSPISGHRSVSWYQQTPGQGLQFLFEYFSETQRNKGNFPGRFSGRQFSNSRSEMNVSTLELGDSALYLCASSLRPNYGYTFGSGTRLTVV.

This clone has only one observation. This sequence joins TRBV21-1 and TRBJ2-5; the D call in the table, TRBD2, was not verified against the DNA. TRBV21-1 is a pseudogene locus. The CDR3 has 15 amino acids. This chain's CDR3 is CASRKGTSGEETQYF. The CDR3 DNA sequence: TGTGCCAGCAGGAAAGGGACTAGCGGAGAAGAGACCCAGTACTTC.

Details on this clone: Other DNA variants within this sample encode the same CDR3. The chain employs TRBV19 and TRBJ1-5, with 8 bases that match TRBD1. Germline V gene lookup returns CDR1 LNHDA and CDR2 SQIVND (reference sequence). The CDR3 is 14 amino acids. Trimming took 2 bases from V and 3 from J; bases not matched to a gene: 0. The chain's CDR3 is CASSIQGANQPQHF. CDR3 in DNA: TGTGCCAGTAGTATACAGGGGGCCAATCAGCCCCAGCATTTT.

CDR3: CAIRGTSEETQYF. CDR3 nucleotide sequence: TGTGCCATCAGGGGGACTAGCGAGGAGACCCAGTACTTC. This rearrangement joins TRBV10-3 to TRBJ2-5, with TRBD2 identical over 10 bases. This CDR3 has 13 amino acids. Trimming took 6 bases from V and 5 from J; bases not matched to a gene: 3. Germline V gene lookup returns CDR1 ENHRY and CDR2 SYGVKD.

The count of this clone is one. The J gene is TRBJ2-3, the V gene TRBV7-9, with TRBD2 matching 12 bases. The J segment lost 0 bases and the V segment lost 2 bases, leaving 6 bases of the junction unmatched. This CDR3 is 18 amino acids long. The germline CDR1 and CDR2 sequences are SEHNR and FQNEAQ (reference sequence). The CDR3 DNA is TGTGCCAGCAGCTTATGGACTAGCGGGATTCCTAGCACAGATACGCAGTATTTT. Protein product: CASSLWTSGIPSTDTQYF.

CDR3 in amino acids: CASSPSGQGGQPQHF. Written as DNA, the CDR3 is TGCGCCAGCAGCCCGAGTGGGCAGGGGGGTCAGCCCCAGCATTTT. V is TRBV4-1 and J is TRBJ1-5, with 7 bases fitting TRBD1. Germline V lookup: CDR1 MGHRA, CDR2 YSYEKL. Losses at the gene ends were 4 bases for V and 6 bases for J; bases not matched to a gene: 9. The CDR3 runs to 15 residues.

The DNA of the CDR3 is TGTGCCAGCAAAGGACATCGCAGCAATCAGCCCCAGCATTTT. Translation: CASKGHRSNQPQHF. The chain combines TRBV6-5 with TRBJ1-5, with D possibly matching TRBD1 (5 bases). This CDR3 region has 14 residues. The germline V gene encodes CDR1 MNHEY and CDR2 SVGAGI. The germline V and J ends were trimmed by 7 bases and 1 base, with 11 bases remaining between them.